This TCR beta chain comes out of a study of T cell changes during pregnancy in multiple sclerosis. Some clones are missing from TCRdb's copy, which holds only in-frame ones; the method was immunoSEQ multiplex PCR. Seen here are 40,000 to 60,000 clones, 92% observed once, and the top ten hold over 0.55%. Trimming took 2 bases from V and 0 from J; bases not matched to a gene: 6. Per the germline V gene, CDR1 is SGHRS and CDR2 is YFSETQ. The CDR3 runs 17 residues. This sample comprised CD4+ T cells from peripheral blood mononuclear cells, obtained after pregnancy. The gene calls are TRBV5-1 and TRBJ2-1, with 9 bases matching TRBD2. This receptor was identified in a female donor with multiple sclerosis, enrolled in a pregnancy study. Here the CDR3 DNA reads TGCGCCAGCAGCTTTGGGCTAGCGGGACGCTCCTACAATGAGCAGTTCTTC. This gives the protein CASSFGLAGRSYNEQFF.